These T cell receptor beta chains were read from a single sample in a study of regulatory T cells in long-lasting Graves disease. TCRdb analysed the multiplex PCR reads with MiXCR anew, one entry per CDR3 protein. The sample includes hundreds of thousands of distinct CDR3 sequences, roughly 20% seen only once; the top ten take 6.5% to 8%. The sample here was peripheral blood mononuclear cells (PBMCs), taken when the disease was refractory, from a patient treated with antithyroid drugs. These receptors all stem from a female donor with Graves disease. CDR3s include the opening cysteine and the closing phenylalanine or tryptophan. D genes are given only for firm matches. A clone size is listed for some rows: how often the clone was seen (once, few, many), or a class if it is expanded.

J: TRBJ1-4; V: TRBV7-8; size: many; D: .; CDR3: CASSLAQSGGREKLFF; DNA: TGTGCCAGCAGCTTAGCGCAATCCGGGGGAAGGGAAAAACTGTTTTTT
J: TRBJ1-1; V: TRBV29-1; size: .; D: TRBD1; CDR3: CSVLPVDRGLWVNTEAFF; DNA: TGCAGCGTTCTACCGGTAGACAGGGGGCTATGGGTGAACACTGAAGCTTTCTTT
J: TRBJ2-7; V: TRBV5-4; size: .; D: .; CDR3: CASSLRQGSDEQYF; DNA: TGTGCCAGCAGCTTAAGGCAGGGAAGCGACGAGCAGTACTTC
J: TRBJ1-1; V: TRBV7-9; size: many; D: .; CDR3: CASSLSRDTEAFF; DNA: TGTGCCAGCAGCTTATCTAGGGACACTGAAGCTTTCTTT
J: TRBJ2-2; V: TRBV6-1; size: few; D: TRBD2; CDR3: CASSVLAGADTGELFF; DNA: TGTGCCAGCAGTGTACTAGCGGGAGCGGACACCGGGGAGCTGTTTTTT
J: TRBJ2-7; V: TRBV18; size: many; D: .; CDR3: CASSPPSGRPYEQYF; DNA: TGTGCCAGCTCACCACCATCGGGGCGGCCCTACGAGCAGTACTTC
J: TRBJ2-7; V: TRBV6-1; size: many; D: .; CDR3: CASSPPGNEQYF; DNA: TGTGCCAGCAGCCCCCCCGGGAACGAGCAGTACTTC
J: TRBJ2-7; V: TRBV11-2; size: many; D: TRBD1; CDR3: CASSNRGSYEQYF; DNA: TGTGCCAGCAGCAACAGGGGTAGCTACGAGCAGTACTTC
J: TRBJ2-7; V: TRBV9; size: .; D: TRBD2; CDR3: CASSPSGSGRAYEQYF; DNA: TGTGCCAGCAGCCCCAGTGGTAGCGGGAGGGCTTACGAGCAGTACTTC
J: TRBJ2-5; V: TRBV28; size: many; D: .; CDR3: CASSLFRTFQETQYF; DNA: TGTGCCAGCAGTTTATTCCGGACTTTTCAAGAGACCCAGTACTTC
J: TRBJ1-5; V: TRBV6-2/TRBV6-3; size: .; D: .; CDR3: CASSYSIDGLGGHQPQHF; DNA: TGTGCCAGCAGTTACTCGATTGATGGTCTCGGGGGTCACCAGCCCCAGCATTTT
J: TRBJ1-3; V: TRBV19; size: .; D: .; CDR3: CASSWTAGNTIYF; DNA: TGTGCCAGTAGCTGGACGGCAGGAAACACCATATATTTT
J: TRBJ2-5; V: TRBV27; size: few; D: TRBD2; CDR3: CASSSGLAGKTQYF; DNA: TGTGCCAGCAGTTCCGGACTAGCGGGGAAGACCCAGTACTTC
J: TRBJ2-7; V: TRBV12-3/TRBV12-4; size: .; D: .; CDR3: CASSLDVGIDEQYF; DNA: TGTGCCAGCAGTTTAGATGTAGGGATCGACGAGCAGTACTTC
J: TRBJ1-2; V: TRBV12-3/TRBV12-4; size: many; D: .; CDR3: CASRIGGAGLYGYTF; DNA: TGTGCCAGCAGGATTGGGGGCGCGGGCCTCTATGGCTACACCTTC
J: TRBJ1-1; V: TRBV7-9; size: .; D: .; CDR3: CASSLPTGVDTEAFF; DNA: TGTGCCAGCAGCTTACCGACGGGGGTTGACACTGAAGCTTTCTTT
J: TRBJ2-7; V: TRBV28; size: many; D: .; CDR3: CASSFGLNSYEQYF; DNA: TGTGCCAGCAGTTTCGGCCTCAACTCCTACGAGCAGTACTTC
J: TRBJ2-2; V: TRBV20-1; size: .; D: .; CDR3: CSARDYTGELFF; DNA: TGCAGTGCTAGAGACTACACCGGGGAGCTGTTTTTT
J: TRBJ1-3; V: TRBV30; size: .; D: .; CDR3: CAWRLGSGNTIYF; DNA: TGTGCCTGGAGGCTTGGCTCTGGAAACACCATATATTTT
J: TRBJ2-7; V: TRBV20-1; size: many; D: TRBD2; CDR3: CSAPRAGVQEQYF; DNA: TGCAGTGCGCCGCGGGCGGGAGTCCAAGAGCAGTACTTC
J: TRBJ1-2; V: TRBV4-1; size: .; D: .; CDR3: CASSQGPSRGYGYTF; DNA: TGCGCCAGCAGCCAAGGACCCTCTAGGGGCTATGGCTACACCTTC
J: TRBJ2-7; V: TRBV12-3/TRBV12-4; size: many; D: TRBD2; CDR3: CASSFTSGPYEQYF; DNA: TGTGCCAGCAGTTTCACTAGCGGGCCCTACGAGCAGTACTTC
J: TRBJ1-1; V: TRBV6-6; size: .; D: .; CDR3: CASSYSTAGKTEAFF; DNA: TGTGCCAGCAGTTACTCGACGGCAGGGAAAACTGAAGCTTTCTTT
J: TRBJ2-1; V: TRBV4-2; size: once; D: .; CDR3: CASSPGVASSAAAEQFF; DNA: TGTGCCAGCAGCCCCGGGGTAGCGTCATCCGCGGCGGCTGAGCAGTTCTTC
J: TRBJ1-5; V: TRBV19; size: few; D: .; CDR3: CASSPRAGPSQPQHF; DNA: TGTGCCAGTAGCCCCAGGGCAGGGCCCTCTCAGCCCCAGCATTTT
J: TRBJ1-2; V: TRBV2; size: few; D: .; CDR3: CASTEEGWSGYTF; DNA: TGTGCCAGCACCGAGGAGGGTTGGAGTGGCTACACCTTC
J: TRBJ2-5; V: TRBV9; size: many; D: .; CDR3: CASSVDGAWETQYF; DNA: TGTGCCAGCAGCGTAGACGGGGCTTGGGAGACCCAGTACTTC
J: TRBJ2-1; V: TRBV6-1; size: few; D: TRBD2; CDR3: CASSGLAGVNEQFF; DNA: TGTGCCAGCTCGGGACTAGCGGGAGTCAATGAGCAGTTCTTC